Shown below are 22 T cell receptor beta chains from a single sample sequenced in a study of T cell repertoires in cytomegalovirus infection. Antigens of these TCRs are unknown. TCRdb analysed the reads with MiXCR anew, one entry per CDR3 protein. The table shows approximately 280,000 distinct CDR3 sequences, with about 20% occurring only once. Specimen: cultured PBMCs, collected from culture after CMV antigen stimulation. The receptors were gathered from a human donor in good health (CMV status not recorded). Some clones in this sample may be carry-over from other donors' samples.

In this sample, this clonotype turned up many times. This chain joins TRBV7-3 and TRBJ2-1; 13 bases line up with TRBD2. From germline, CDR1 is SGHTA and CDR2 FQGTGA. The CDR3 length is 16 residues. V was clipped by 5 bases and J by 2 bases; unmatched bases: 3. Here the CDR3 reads CASSPGTSGTYNEQFF. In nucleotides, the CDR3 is TGTGCCAGCAGCCCAGGGACTAGCGGGACCTACAATGAGCAGTTCTTC.

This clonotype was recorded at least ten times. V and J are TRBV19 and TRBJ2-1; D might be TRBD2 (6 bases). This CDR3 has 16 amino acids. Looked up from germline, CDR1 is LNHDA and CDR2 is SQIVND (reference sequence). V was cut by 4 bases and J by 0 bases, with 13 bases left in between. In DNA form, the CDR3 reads TGTGCCAGTAGTAGTCCGGGGGAGTCCTCCTACAATGAGCAGTTCTTC. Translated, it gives CASSSPGESSYNEQFF.

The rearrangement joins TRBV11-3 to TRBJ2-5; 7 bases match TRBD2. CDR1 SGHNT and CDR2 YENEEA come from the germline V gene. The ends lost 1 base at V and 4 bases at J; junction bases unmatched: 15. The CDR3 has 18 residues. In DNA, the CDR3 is TGTGCCAGCAGCTTAGGGCTATTGGCGGGAGCCGCCGCAGAGACCCAGTACTTC. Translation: CASSLGLLAGAAAETQYF.

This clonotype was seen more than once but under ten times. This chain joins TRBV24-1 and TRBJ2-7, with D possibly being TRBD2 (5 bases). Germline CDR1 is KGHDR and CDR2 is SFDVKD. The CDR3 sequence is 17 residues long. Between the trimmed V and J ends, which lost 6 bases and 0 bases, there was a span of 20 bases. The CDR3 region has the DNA TGTGCCACCAGTTTCGGTCGGGAACCCCTCAGCTCCTACGAGCAGTACGTC. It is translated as CATSFGREPLSSYEQYV.

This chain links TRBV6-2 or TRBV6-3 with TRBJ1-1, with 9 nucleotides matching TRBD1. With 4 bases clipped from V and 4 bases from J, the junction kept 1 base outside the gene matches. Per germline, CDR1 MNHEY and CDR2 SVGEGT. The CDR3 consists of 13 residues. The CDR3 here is CASSWDRATEAFF. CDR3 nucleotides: TGTGCCAGCAGTTGGGACAGGGCCACTGAAGCTTTCTTT.

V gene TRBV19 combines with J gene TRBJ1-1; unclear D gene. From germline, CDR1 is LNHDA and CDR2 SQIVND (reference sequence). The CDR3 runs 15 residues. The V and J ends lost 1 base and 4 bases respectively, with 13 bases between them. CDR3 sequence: CASSIGGMRSTEAFF. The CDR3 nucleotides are TGTGCCAGTAGTATAGGAGGCATGAGAAGCACTGAAGCTTTCTTT.

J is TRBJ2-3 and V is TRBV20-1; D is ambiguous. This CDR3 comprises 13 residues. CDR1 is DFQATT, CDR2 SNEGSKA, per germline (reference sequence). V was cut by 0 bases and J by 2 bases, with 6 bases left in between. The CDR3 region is CSARDGNTDTQYF. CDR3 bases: TGCAGTGCTAGAGACGGCAACACAGATACGCAGTATTTT.

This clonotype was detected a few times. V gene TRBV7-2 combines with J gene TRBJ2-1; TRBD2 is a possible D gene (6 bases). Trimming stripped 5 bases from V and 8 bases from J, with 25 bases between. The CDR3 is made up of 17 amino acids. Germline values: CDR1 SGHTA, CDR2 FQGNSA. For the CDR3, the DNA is TGTGCCAGCAGCCACCAGGGCCGGGAGTCAGGTCGTCATGAGCAGTTCTTC. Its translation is CASSHQGRESGRHEQFF.

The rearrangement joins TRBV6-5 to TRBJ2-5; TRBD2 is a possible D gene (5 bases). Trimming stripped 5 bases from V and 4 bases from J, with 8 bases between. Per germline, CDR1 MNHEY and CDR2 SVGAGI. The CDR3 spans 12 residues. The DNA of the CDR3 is TGTGCCAGCAGTAGGAGGAGAGAGACCCAGTACTTC. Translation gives CASSRRRETQYF.

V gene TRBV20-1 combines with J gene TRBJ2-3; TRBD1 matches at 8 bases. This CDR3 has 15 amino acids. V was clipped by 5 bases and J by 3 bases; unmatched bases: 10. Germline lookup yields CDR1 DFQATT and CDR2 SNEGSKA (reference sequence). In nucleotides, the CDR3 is TGCAGTGCTGACCGACAGGGGAAGGGGACAGATACGCAGTATTTT. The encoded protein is CSADRQGKGTDTQYF.

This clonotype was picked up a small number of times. This CDR3 is CAWSGVAQETQYF. CDR3 DNA sequence: TGTGCCTGGAGTGGGGTGGCACAAGAGACCCAGTACTTC. The V gene is TRBV30, the J gene TRBJ2-5; D is unclear. CDR1 and CDR2 from the germline V gene are GTSNPN and SVGIG (reference sequence). This CDR3 contains 13 residues. The V end lost 1 base, the J end lost 2 bases, and 8 bases lay between the germline ends.

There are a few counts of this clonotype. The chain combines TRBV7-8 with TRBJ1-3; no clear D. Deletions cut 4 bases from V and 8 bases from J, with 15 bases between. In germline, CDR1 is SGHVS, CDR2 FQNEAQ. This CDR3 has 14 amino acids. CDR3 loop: CASSSLGSSDTIYF. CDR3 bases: TGTGCCAGCAGCTCCCTAGGATCCTCGGACACCATATATTTT.

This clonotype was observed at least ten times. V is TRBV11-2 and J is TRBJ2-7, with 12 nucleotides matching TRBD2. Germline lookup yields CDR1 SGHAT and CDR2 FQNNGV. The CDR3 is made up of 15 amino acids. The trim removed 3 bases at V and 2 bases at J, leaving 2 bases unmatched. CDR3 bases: TGTGCCAGCAGCTTGGCTAGCGGGAGGGCCTACGAGCAGTACTTC. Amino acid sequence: CASSLASGRAYEQYF.

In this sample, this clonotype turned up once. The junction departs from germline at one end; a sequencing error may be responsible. CDR3 region: CAGSPTTGRLFF. The DNA for the CDR3 is TGTGCCGGCAGTCCGACGACAGGGAGGCTGTTTTTT. The chain carries TRBV12-3 or TRBV12-4 and TRBJ2-2; TRBD1 matches 7 bases. CDR3 length: 12 amino acids.

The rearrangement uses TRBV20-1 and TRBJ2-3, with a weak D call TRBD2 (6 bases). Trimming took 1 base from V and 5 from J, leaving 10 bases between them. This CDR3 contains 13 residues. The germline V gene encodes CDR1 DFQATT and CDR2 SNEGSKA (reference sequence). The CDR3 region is CSARAGAVDTQYF. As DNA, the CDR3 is TGCAGTGCTAGAGCGGGAGCGGTAGATACGCAGTATTTT.

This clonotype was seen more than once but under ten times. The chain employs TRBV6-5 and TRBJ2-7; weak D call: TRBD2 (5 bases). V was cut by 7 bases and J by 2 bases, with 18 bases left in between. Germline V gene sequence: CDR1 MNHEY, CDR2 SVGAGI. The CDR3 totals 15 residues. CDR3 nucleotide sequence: TGTGCCAGCACTCCACGCCCCGACGGGGCCTACGAGCAGTACTTC. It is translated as CASTPRPDGAYEQYF.

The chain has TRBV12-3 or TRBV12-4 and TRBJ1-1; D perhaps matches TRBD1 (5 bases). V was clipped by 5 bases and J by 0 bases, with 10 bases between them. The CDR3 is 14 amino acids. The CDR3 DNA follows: TGTGCCAGCAGTACCGGGACGCTGAACACTGAAGCTTTCTTT. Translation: CASSTGTLNTEAFF.

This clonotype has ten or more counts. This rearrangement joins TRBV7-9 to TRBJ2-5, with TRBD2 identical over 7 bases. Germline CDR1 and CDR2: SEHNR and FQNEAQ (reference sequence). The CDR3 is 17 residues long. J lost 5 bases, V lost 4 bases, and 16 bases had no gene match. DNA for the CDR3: TGTGCCAGCAGCTATGATGTCGGAGGGAGGGCCCGGGAGACCCAGTACTTC. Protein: CASSYDVGGRARETQYF.

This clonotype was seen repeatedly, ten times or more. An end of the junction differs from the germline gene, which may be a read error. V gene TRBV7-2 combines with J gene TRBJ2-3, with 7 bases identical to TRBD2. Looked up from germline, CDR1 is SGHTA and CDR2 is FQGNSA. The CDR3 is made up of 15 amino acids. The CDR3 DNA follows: TGTGCCAGCAGCGTCGCCGGGACTACCACAAATACGCAGTATTTT. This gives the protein CASSVAGTTTNTQYF.

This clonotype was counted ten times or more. CDR3 in amino acids: CASSLSGGATYF. The CDR3 nucleotides read TGTGCCAGCAGTTTATCGGGCGGGGCCACATACTTC. The V gene is TRBV12-3 or TRBV12-4, the J gene TRBJ2-5; a weak D match, TRBD2 (6 bases). CDR3 size: 12 residues. V lost 2 bases, J lost 14 bases, and 15 bases lay in between.

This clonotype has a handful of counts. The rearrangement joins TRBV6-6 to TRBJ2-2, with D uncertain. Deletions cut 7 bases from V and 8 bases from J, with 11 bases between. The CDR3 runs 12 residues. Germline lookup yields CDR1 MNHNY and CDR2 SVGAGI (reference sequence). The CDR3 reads CASTNQPGELFF. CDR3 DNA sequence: TGTGCCAGCACAAATCAACCGGGGGAGCTGTTTTTT.

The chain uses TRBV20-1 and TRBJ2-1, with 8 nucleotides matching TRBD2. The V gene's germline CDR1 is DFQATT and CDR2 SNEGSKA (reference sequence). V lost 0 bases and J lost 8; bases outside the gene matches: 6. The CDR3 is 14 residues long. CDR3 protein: CSAREGLAVDEQFF. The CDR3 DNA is TGCAGTGCTAGAGAAGGACTAGCTGTTGATGAGCAGTTCTTC.